These T cell receptor beta chains were read from a single sample in a study of tumor-infiltrating lymphocytes in primary liver carcinoma. TCRdb reanalysed the multiplex PCR reads using MiXCR and keeps one entry per CDR3 protein. The repertoire holds 200,000 or so distinct CDR3 sequences, around three fifths seen once, with approximately 6.5% in the top ten. The sample was peripheral blood. The receptor set was obtained from a woman aged 60 to 75 with primary liver carcinoma and hepatitis B virus infection. Each CDR3 is given with its conserved first and last residue. D genes are given only for firm matches. Size values are once, few and many counts, or a class for expanded clones, and some rows have none.

J	V	size	D	DNA	CDR3
TRBJ1-6	TRBV6-1	many	NA	TGTGCCAGCGTCCGGGACGGCCTTAATTCACCCCTCCACTTT	CASVRDGLNSPLHF
TRBJ2-3	TRBV11-2	NA	NA	TGTGCCAGCAGCCAGGGGGGACAGTCCACAGATACGCAGTATTTT	CASSQGGQSTDTQYF
TRBJ1-2	TRBV12-3/TRBV12-4	NA	TRBD1	TGTGCCAGCAGTCTCGACAGGGGTGTCTATGGCTACACCTTC	CASSLDRGVYGYTF
TRBJ2-1	TRBV28	few	TRBD1	TGTGCCAGCAGTTCGACCCTCCGGGACAGGGGGCGGAATGAGCAGTTCTTC	CASSSTLRDRGRNEQFF
TRBJ1-1	TRBV2	NA	NA	TGTGCCAGCTGTGAGGGGACATACAACACTGAAGCTTTCTTT	CASCEGTYNTEAFF
TRBJ2-5	TRBV10-3	NA	TRBD1	TGTGCCATGGGGGACAGGAACCAAGAGACCCAGTACTTC	CAMGDRNQETQYF
TRBJ2-1	TRBV30	few	TRBD2	TGTGCCTGGAGTGTACGGACTAGCGGGCCCACCGTCCGGGATTACAATGAGCAGTTCTTC	CAWSVRTSGPTVRDYNEQFF
TRBJ1-2	TRBV12-3/TRBV12-4	many	NA	TGTGCCAGCAGTCCCCTAGACAGCGGCCTTTATGGCTACACCTTC	CASSPLDSGLYGYTF
TRBJ2-7	TRBV28	few	NA	TGTGCCAGCAACGTCTTCACAGGAGGCTACGAGCAGTACTTC	CASNVFTGGYEQYF
TRBJ2-7	TRBV28	NA	NA	TGCGCCAGCAGCCAACTACAGGCCCGCTCCTACGAGCAGTACTTC	CASSQLQARSYEQYF
TRBJ2-3	TRBV6-2/TRBV6-3	NA	NA	TGTGCCAGCAATTACCCCCTAGAGAGGACAGATACGCAGTATTTT	CASNYPLERTDTQYF